The sequence of this TCR beta chain was determined in a study of T-cell reconstitution after alpha-beta-depleted transplantation in children. Study results and limitations: Hyperexpanded clones declined; after one year, newly produced T cells mostly supplied diversity. For some patients, TCRbeta diversity was high at day 60 because of recipient T cells and thymic progenitors that survived. In patients about two months after transplant, alpha-beta T cells reportedly arose from several hundred expanded graft clones.

With respect to this clonotype: Its antigen is undetermined.

Preparing the TCRbeta library involved the use of unique molecular identifiers. A single record per CDR3 protein comes from TCRdb applying MiXCR to the PCR reads. The sample has about 980,000 distinct CDR3 sequences; 25% to 35% are singletons. Trimming pared 3 bases from V and 5 bases from J, leaving 8 bases between. The CDR3 has 13 amino acids. The genes are TRBV12-3 or TRBV12-4 and TRBJ1-5; no definite D call. This receptor was identified in a boy under two years old who had a stem cell transplant for SCID, so the T cells may come from the graft donor. Sequenced here: PBMCs, mostly from graft donor cells, sampled 360 days after TCRalphabeta/CD19-depleted stem cell transplant. The DNA of the CDR3 is TGTGCCAGCAGTTTGGCAGCACATCAGCCCCAGCATTTT. It encodes CASSLAAHQPQHF.